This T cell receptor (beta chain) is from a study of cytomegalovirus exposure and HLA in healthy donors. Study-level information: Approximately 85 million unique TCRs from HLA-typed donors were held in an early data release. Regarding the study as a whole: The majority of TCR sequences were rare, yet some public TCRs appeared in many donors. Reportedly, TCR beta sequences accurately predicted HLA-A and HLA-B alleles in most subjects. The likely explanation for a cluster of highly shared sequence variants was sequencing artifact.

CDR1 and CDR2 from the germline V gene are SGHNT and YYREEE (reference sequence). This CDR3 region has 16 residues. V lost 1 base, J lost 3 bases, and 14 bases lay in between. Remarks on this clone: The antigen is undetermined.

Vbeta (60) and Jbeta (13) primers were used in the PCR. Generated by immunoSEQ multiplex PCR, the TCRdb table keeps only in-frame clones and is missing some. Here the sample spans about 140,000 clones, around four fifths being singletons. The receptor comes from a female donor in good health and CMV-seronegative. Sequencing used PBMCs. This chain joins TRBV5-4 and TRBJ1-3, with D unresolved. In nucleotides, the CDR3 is TGTGCCAGCAGCTTGCGTATGACGGGTTTTGGAAACACCATATATTTT. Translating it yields CASSLRMTGFGNTIYF.